The next 18 T cell receptor beta chains were all read from a single sample in a study of T cell responses to AZD1222 COVID-19 vaccine. Sequencing used immunoSEQ multiplex PCR; TCRdb keeps in-frame clones, though not all of them. The repertoire holds roughly 130,000 clones, with 88% as singletons. The sequencing used peripheral blood, collected on day 0 of AZD1222 vaccination. The receptors were gathered from an adult in good health.

The chain combines TRBV7-3 with TRBJ2-4, with 9 bases identical to TRBD1. CDR1 SGHTA and CDR2 FQGTGA come from the germline V gene. The CDR3 loop spans 14 amino acids. V gave up 4 bases and J gave up 6 bases; unmatched junction bases: 4. CDR3 sequence: CASSSTGGANIQYF. The CDR3 DNA reads TGTGCCAGCAGCTCCACAGGGGGCGCAAACATTCAGTACTTC.

This clone showed up just once. This chain connects TRBV4-1 to TRBJ2-7; 7 bases align to TRBD2. CDR1 MGHRA and CDR2 YSYEKL come from the germline V gene. CDR3 length equals 16 residues. V trimming: 0 bases; J trimming: 3 bases; junction bases outside the gene matches: 8. CDR3 DNA sequence: TGCGCCAGCAGCCAAGACGTGGGCGGCGGGAGCTACGAGCAGTACTTC. Its protein product is CASSQDVGGGSYEQYF.

DNA for the CDR3: TGTGCCAGCAGAACTGGACAGGGGGCCTACGAGCAGTACTTC. Translated, it gives CASRTGQGAYEQYF. This chain uses TRBV6-5 with TRBJ2-7, with 10 bases that match TRBD1. CDR3 length: 14 residues. The V gene end was trimmed by 6 bases and the J gene end by 2 bases; junction bases not matched to a gene: 4. Germline V gene lookup returns CDR1 MNHEY and CDR2 SVGAGI.

This chain links TRBV27 with TRBJ2-6, with unresolved D. CDR1 is MNHEY, CDR2 SMNVEV, per germline (reference sequence). CDR3 length: 16 residues. V lost 4 bases to trimming and J lost 0 bases, with 10 bases between them. This CDR3 reads CASSWAALSGANVLTF. The DNA for the CDR3 is TGTGCCAGCAGTTGGGCAGCTCTCTCTGGGGCCAACGTCCTGACTTTC. Looking up the rest from reference TRBV27 and TRBJ2-6 gives the full variable domain: EAQVTQNPRYLITVTGKKLTVTCSQNMNHEYMSWYRQDPGLGLRQIYYSMNVEVTDKGDVPEGYKVSRKEKRNFPLILESPSPNQTSLYFCASSWAALSGANVLTFGAGSRLTVL.

The genes are TRBV6-5 and TRBJ1-5; D perhaps matches TRBD1 (6 bases). CDR1 and CDR2 from the germline V gene are MNHEY and SVGAGI. This CDR3 has 15 amino acids. V was trimmed by 1 base and J by 5 bases, leaving 12 bases between them. CDR3 DNA sequence: TGTGCCAGCAGTTACTTGCAGGGGTGGCATCAGCCCCAGCATTTT. As protein: CASSYLQGWHQPQHF.

This clone was detected only a few times. The chain is built from TRBV6-5 and TRBJ1-2; TRBD1 is a possible D gene (5 bases). Trimming shortened V by 6 bases and J by 8 bases, and 16 bases separated the two germline ends. The CDR3 has 13 residues. CDR1 is MNHEY and CDR2 is SVGAGI in the germline V gene. CDR3 loop: CASRAGTPPGYTF. Here the CDR3 DNA reads TGTGCCAGCAGGGCCGGGACCCCCCCGGGCTACACCTTC.

This chain joins TRBV19 and TRBJ2-5; D gene ambiguous. CDR1 is LNHDA and CDR2 is SQIVND in the germline V gene (reference sequence). This CDR3 is built from 15 residues. V was pared by 3 bases and J by 3 bases, with 14 bases between. The CDR3 DNA is TGTGCCAGTAGTATCCCTTCGTTTGGAGAAGAGACCCAGTACTTC. This translates into CASSIPSFGEETQYF.

The chain employs TRBV5-6 and TRBJ1-2, with unresolved D. The V end lost 4 bases, the J end lost 2 bases, and 21 bases lay between the germline ends. The CDR3 totals 17 residues. Germline V gene sequence: CDR1 SGHDT, CDR2 YYEEEE. The CDR3 region is CASSPEKGRGQNYGYTF. CDR3 nucleotide sequence: TGTGCCAGCAGCCCCGAGAAGGGCAGAGGCCAAAACTATGGCTACACCTTC.

The gene calls are TRBV19 and TRBJ1-6; 7 nucleotides align to TRBD1. CDR1 LNHDA and CDR2 SQIVND come from the germline V gene (reference sequence). The junction had 6 bases not matched to a gene; V was cut back by 7 bases and J by 6 bases. CDR3 length: 14 residues. This CDR3 reads CASTSRGRNSPLHF. The DNA for the CDR3 is TGTGCCAGTACCAGTAGGGGGCGTAATTCACCCCTCCACTTT.

The chain joins TRBV6-5 to TRBJ2-5; D assignment may be TRBD1 or TRBD2 (7 bases each). Germline CDR1 MNHEY, CDR2 SVGAGI. V lost 7 bases to trimming and J lost 4 bases, with 19 bases between them. The CDR3 runs 15 residues. The CDR3 reads CASTQGEGGRETQYF. DNA of the CDR3: TGTGCCAGCACCCAGGGGGAGGGAGGGCGAGAGACCCAGTACTTC.

This clone was seen many times. The J gene is TRBJ2-1, the V gene TRBV28; D uncertain. Germline CDR1 reads MDHEN; CDR2 reads SYDVKM. V dropped 7 bases and J dropped 7 bases, with 14 bases sitting between them. CDR3 size: 13 residues. DNA for the CDR3: TGTGCCAGCACTGACCGGCTGCCGAATGAGCAGTTCTTC. This sequence encodes CASTDRLPNEQFF.

The chain employs TRBV19 and TRBJ2-2, with 11 bases matching TRBD1. The V gene's germline CDR1 is LNHDA and CDR2 SQIVND (reference sequence). V gave up 4 bases and J gave up 0 bases; unmatched junction bases: 10. The CDR3 runs to 19 residues. The CDR3 sequence is CASSTRDRGREANTGELFF. The CDR3 region has the DNA TGTGCCAGTAGTACCCGGGACAGGGGGAGAGAAGCGAACACCGGGGAGCTGTTTTTT.

The chain couples TRBV9 to TRBJ2-5; D is perhaps TRBD1 (6 bases). Trimming cost V 0 bases and J 1 base, with 7 bases left between them. This CDR3 is 14 amino acids long. Germline loops: CDR1 SGDLS, CDR2 YYNGEE. The DNA for the CDR3 is TGTGCCAGCAGCGTAGGACAGGCCCAAGAGACCCAGTACTTC. Residues: CASSVGQAQETQYF.

The rearrangement uses TRBV5-1 and TRBJ2-4; TRBD1 might be the D (6 bases). Germline loops: CDR1 SGHRS, CDR2 YFSETQ. The CDR3 sequence is 15 residues long. V was cut by 1 base and J by 4 bases, with 12 bases left in between. CDR3 coding DNA: TGCGCCAGCAGCTTGCCTTCGGACAGTAAAAACATTCAGTACTTC. This codes for CASSLPSDSKNIQYF.

This chain connects TRBV3-1 (or the pseudogene TRBV3-2) to TRBJ2-6, with 13 bases that match TRBD2. The germline gives CDR1 LGHDT, CDR2 YNNKEL (reference sequence). After removal of 4 bases from V and 2 bases from J, the junction contained 11 bases not matched to a gene. The CDR3 sequence is 20 residues long. CDR3 DNA: TGTGCCAGCAGCCGGGCTCGAGGACTAGCGGGGGCTCCTGGGGCCAACGTCCTGACTTTC. It codes for CASSRARGLAGAPGANVLTF.

This sequence joins TRBV19 and TRBJ2-7; TRBD1 might be the D (6 bases). The CDR3 extends over 14 amino acids. The germline V gene encodes CDR1 LNHDA and CDR2 SQIVND (reference sequence). Between the trimmed V and J ends, which lost 5 bases and 1 base, there was a span of 12 bases. CDR3 bases: TGTGCCAGTAGTGACGTAGGGGGTTCCTACGAGCAGTACTTC. It is translated as CASSDVGGSYEQYF.

The V and J genes are TRBV5-1 and TRBJ1-6; 8 bases are a match to TRBD1. The length of the CDR3 is 15 residues. Germline-derived CDR1 and CDR2 are SGHRS and YFSETQ. J lost 9 bases, V lost 4 bases, and 9 bases had no gene match. The CDR3 DNA reads TGCGCCAGCAGCCCGGTGGACAGGGTGAGTTCACCCCTCCACTTT. The encoded protein is CASSPVDRVSSPLHF.

V is TRBV18 and J is TRBJ2-1; 14 nucleotides match TRBD2. The CDR3 is made up of 15 amino acids. With V trimmed by 6 bases and J by 9 bases, 7 bases remained unmatched. Germline V gene sequence: CDR1 KGHSH, CDR2 LQKENI. This CDR3 is CASSEGLAGEGEQFF. The CDR3 DNA reads as TGTGCCAGCTCCGAGGGACTAGCGGGAGAAGGTGAGCAGTTCTTC.